This TCR beta chain was documented in a study of early stage breast cancer tumors. Overall study context: About 80% of the 16 invasive tumors were ER+, PR+ and HER2-. Each sample averaged around 10-fold read coverage. Study-level findings and limits: Commonly generated sequences made up most enriched TCRB sequences shared between patients. In about 90% of the 16 patients, blood comparison separated tumor from normal breast.

Profiled with immunoSEQ multiplex PCR; TCRdb holds only in-frame clones, not every one. The sample shows about 72,000 clones, approximately 79% of them seen only once. V lost 6 bases and J lost 5, with 11 bases in between. The CDR3 has 12 residues. Germline CDR1 is MGHRA and CDR2 is YSYEKL. Concerning this clone itself: Its antigen is as yet unknown.

This clonotype was obtained from a person between 60 and 70 years old with breast cancer. Sequencing was carried out using blood. V usage is TRBV4-1 and J usage is TRBJ2-7; D tentatively reads TRBD1 or TRBD2 (5 bases each). CDR3 DNA sequence: TGCGCCAGCAGTGGGGGAAGCGACGAGCAGTACTTC. Translation gives CASSGGSDEQYF.